A selection of T cell receptor beta chains follows, all from one sample in a study of cytomegalovirus exposure and HLA in healthy donors. TCRdb keeps only in-frame clones here, not all; method: immunoSEQ multiplex PCR. The sample includes about 110,000 clones, roughly 90% of them seen just once. What was sequenced was PBMCs. Receptors originate from a woman aged 18 to 35 in good health and CMV-seronegative. The CDR3 runs from the conserved cysteine through the conserved F or W. Fields, in order: clone size, V gene, J gene, D gene, CDR3 protein, CDR3 DNA. A D gene is named only where the DNA matches it firmly. Rows may omit the clone size; those that give it use once, few, many or a size class.

>.|TRBV30|TRBJ1-4|.
CAWSGGTLISEKLFF
TGTGCCTGGAGTGGCGGGACCCTTATCTCTGAAAAACTGTTTTTT
>.|TRBV29-1|TRBJ2-7|.
CSVVPVGGSSYEQYF
TGCAGCGTTGTCCCTGTTGGGGGGAGCTCCTACGAGCAGTACTTC
>.|TRBV6-7|TRBJ2-7|.
CASSYFGGAKISYEQYF
TGTGCCAGCAGTTACTTTGGGGGCGCGAAAATCTCCTACGAGCAGTACTTC
>.|TRBV6-5|TRBJ1-5|.
CASSYGRGQPQHF
TGTGCCAGCAGTTACGGTCGAGGTCAGCCCCAGCATTTT
>few|TRBV7-8|TRBJ2-2|.
CASSLYLLLNTGELFF
TGTGCCAGCAGCTTATACTTATTACTTAACACCGGGGAGCTGTTTTTT
>.|TRBV2|TRBJ2-7|TRBD1
CASSEVRTGSHEQYF
TGTGCCAGCAGTGAAGTTAGGACAGGGTCACACGAGCAGTACTTC
>.|TRBV7-9|TRBJ2-1|.
CASSLRGRYNEQFF
TGTGCCAGCAGCTTAAGAGGGAGATACAATGAGCAGTTCTTC
>.|TRBV7-2|TRBJ1-5|.
CASSFRDPGDQPQHF
TGTGCCAGCAGCTTCAGGGACCCAGGGGATCAGCCCCAGCATTTT
>.|TRBV4-3|TRBJ2-1|TRBD1
CASSLKPPTGDVIYSYNEQFF
TGCGCCAGCAGCCTAAAACCCCCTACAGGGGACGTAATATACTCCTACAATGAGCAGTTCTTC
>.|TRBV6-6|TRBJ2-3|.
CASSLAGTNTQYF
TGTGCCAGCAGTTTGGCGGGTACAAATACGCAGTATTTT
>.|TRBV7-3|TRBJ2-2|.
CASSATGNTGELFF
TGTGCCAGCAGCGCAACAGGGAACACCGGGGAGCTGTTTTTT
>.|TRBV7-2|TRBJ2-7|.
CASSPTGMEQYF
TGTGCCAGCAGCCCGACGGGAATGGAGCAGTACTTC
>.|TRBV28|TRBJ2-7|TRBD1
CASSLIPGQGTYEQYF
TGTGCCAGCAGTTTAATACCGGGACAGGGCACCTACGAGCAGTACTTC
>.|TRBV7-2|TRBJ2-1|.
CASSFQGNEQFF
TGTGCCAGCAGCTTTCAGGGAAATGAGCAGTTCTTC
>.|TRBV25-1|TRBJ1-6|TRBD1
CASSELGRTGASPLHF
TGTGCCAGCAGTGAACTAGGGAGGACAGGGGCATCACCCCTCCACTTT
>once|TRBV28|TRBJ1-2|.
CASSLWSGGNYGYTF
TGTGCCAGCAGTTTATGGTCAGGTGGGAACTATGGCTACACCTTC
>once|TRBV18|TRBJ1-2|.
CASSPRTVGYGYTF
TGTGCCAGCTCACCTAGGACAGTGGGGTATGGCTACACCTTC
>.|TRBV28|TRBJ1-5|TRBD1
CASSLGRGYQPQHF
TGTGCCAGCAGTTTGGGCAGGGGGTATCAGCCCCAGCATTTT
>.|TRBV18|TRBJ2-2|TRBD1
CATLPGGKGTGELFF
TGTGCCACCCTACCAGGGGGCAAGGGCACCGGGGAGCTGTTTTTT
>few|TRBV4-1|TRBJ1-6|.
CASSFLRGTGRTAYNSPLHF
TGCGCCAGCAGCTTCCTACGAGGGACGGGCAGGACAGCCTATAATTCACCCCTCCACTTT
>.|TRBV11-1|TRBJ2-3|TRBD2
CASSGASGGTQYF
TGTGCCAGCAGCGGGGCTAGCGGGGGTACGCAGTATTTT
>once|TRBV7-2|TRBJ1-2|TRBD1
CASSLVAQGANYGYTF
TGTGCCAGCAGCTTAGTCGCGCAGGGGGCAAACTATGGCTACACCTTC
>.|TRBV15|TRBJ1-1|.
CATAGLSNTEAFF
TGTGCCACCGCGGGACTCTCAAACACTGAAGCTTTCTTT
>.|TRBV7-3|TRBJ2-2|TRBD2
CATGRGGGTGELFF
TGTGCCACCGGACGGGGGGGCGGGACCGGGGAGCTGTTTTTT
>.|TRBV25-1|TRBJ1-2|.
CTRHGNYGYTF
TGTACTAGGCACGGTAACTATGGCTACACCTTC
>.|TRBV7-8|TRBJ1-5|TRBD1
CASSLQKQGPYSNQPQHF
TGTGCCAGCAGCCTCCAGAAACAGGGGCCCTATAGCAATCAGCCCCAGCATTTT
>.|TRBV11-1|TRBJ1-2|.
CASTPAGRNYGYTF
TGTGCCAGCACCCCGGCGGGCAGAAACTATGGCTACACCTTC
>.|TRBV7-3|TRBJ1-1|.
CASSLYLNTEAFF
TGTGCCAGCAGCTTATATTTGAACACTGAAGCTTTCTTT
>once|TRBV6-6|TRBJ2-5|.
CASSILSGLLETQYF
TGTGCCAGCAGTATTCTATCAGGGTTGCTGGAGACCCAGTACTTC
>few|TRBV18|TRBJ2-7|TRBD1
CASSPSTGGEPYEQYF
TGTGCCAGCTCACCTTCGACAGGGGGCGAACCCTACGAGCAGTACTTC
>.|TRBV7-3|TRBJ2-2|.
CASSFRGGTGELFF
TGTGCCAGCAGCTTCCGGGGTGGCACCGGGGAGCTGTTTTTT
>.|TRBV4-2|TRBJ2-5|TRBD2
CASSQDLTSGGETQYF
TGTGCCAGCAGCCAAGATCTAACTAGCGGGGGAGAGACCCAGTACTTC
>.|TRBV28|TRBJ1-1|TRBD1
CASSSNLRGPNTEAFF
TGTGCCAGCAGTTCCAACCTGAGGGGGCCTAACACTGAAGCTTTCTTT
>.|TRBV15|TRBJ1-4|TRBD1
CATSNGYGTGEEKLFF
TGTGCCACCAGCAACGGATACGGGACAGGGGAAGAAAAACTGTTTTTT
>.|TRBV5-4|TRBJ2-2|.
CASSFDTVDGELFF
TGTGCCAGCAGCTTCGACACGGTCGACGGGGAGCTGTTTTTT
>.|TRBV19|TRBJ2-1|TRBD2
CASSIRGDPLGNEQFF
TGTGCCAGTAGTATTCGGGGGGACCCCCTGGGAAATGAGCAGTTCTTC
>.|TRBV6-4|TRBJ1-2|TRBD1
CASSEAGTGGYGYTF
TGTGCCAGCAGTGAGGCCGGGACAGGGGGCTATGGCTACACCTTC
>.|TRBV7-9|TRBJ2-7|TRBD2
CASSWTSGAPEQYF
TGTGCCAGCAGCTGGACTAGCGGGGCCCCCGAGCAGTACTTC
>once|TRBV28|TRBJ1-5|.
CASSLLGRTVQPQHF
TGTGCCAGCAGTTTATTGGGCAGGACTGTTCAGCCCCAGCATTTT